This T cell receptor beta chain was identified during a study of T cells after yellow fever vaccination (dated by TCRdb to the late 2010s). With regard to the full study: The SMART-Seq v4 Ultra Low Input RNA kit was used to prepare libraries from fractions with low cell numbers. To follow T-cell clones before and after primary and booster YFV17D yellow fever vaccination, bulk TCR alpha and beta repertoires were sequenced over time. Two healthy male donors made up the cohort, one aged 18 to 29 years and the other aged 30 to 39 years. Bulk PBMC replicates and cell subsets were isolated from blood drawn at multiple timepoints before and after both primary and secondary immunization. The research as a whole found: The secondary T-cell response was weaker than the primary response but faster, peaking on day 5 instead of day 15. A small share of clonotypes occurred in both CD4 and CD8 compartments, likely arising from convergent recombination. Because the study included only a couple of donors, the extent to which the findings can be generalized is limited. Computational filtering was required because FACS-sorted repertoires could contain abundant contaminating clonotypes from the bulk population. Most clones expanded after primary vaccination were re-detected after the booster (almost 98% of CD4 and roughly 85% of CD8), suggesting broad memory maintenance.

CDR1 and CDR2 are read off the germline V gene as MRHNA and SNTAGT. The CDR3 sequence holds 16 residues, the cysteine and phenylalanine included. The sequence is cut down to CDR3 DNA, 48 bases in frame from base 1. V lost 4 bases and J lost 0 bases; the stretch between them is 12 bases long. TCR cDNA was made using 5'RACE template switching, a step that added a universal primer site and unique molecular identifiers. cDNA synthesis was primed from both the TCR alpha and TCR beta constant segments. Library amplification used two PCR steps, and the second PCR step added sample barcodes and sequencing adapters. Sequencing of the libraries was done on either Illumina HiSeq 2500 (2x100 bp) or NovaSeq (2x150 bp). The source study handled its data this way. Demultiplexing of reads and collapsing into UMI consensus sequences were performed with MIGEC, and V(D)J alignment was carried out with MiXCR. Using edgeR on replicate PBMC samples, clonotypes were called vaccine-responding if FDR was below 0.01 and the log2 fold change was above 5 up to day 15. Each bulk clonotype received a CD4 or CD8 identity based on whether the sequenced CD4 or CD8 repertoire contained that clonotype at higher abundance. TCRdb reprocessed the public reads (quality trimming at Q25 with fastp, clone calling with MiXCR) and kept in-frame beta chains. Each CDR3 protein appears once, grouped with its most common genes and DNA. The V and J calls and clone size come from TCRdb's table, not from the authors' own analysis. This sample gives 360,000 or so distinct CDR3 sequences in total; 9.5% to 13% of them show up just once. Jointly, the top ten make up less than 20% of the sample.

The treatment or condition label here, explained by the study, means: live attenuated yellow fever vaccine strain. At every blood-draw timepoint, two biological replicates of bulk PBMCs were collected. A standard Ficoll-Paque protocol was used to isolate PBMCs from peripheral blood. RNA was extracted with TriZol from bulk PBMCs, CD4 and CD8 fractions, and dextramer-positive and dextramer-negative fractions. The table lists this clonotype with a few counts. The antigen it binds to is not known. Nothing much larger sits one base from this clone, and base qualities are not available. The chain links TRBV6-4 with TRBJ1-4; the D gene cannot be resolved reliably. This clonotype was sampled from a man between 18 and 29 years old who received the YFV17D yellow fever vaccine. The material sequenced was PBMCs, taken on the day of the first yellow fever vaccination. CDR3 region: CASSVHAGATNEKLFF. The DNA reads as follows: TGTGCCAGCAGTGTCCACGCGGGCGCAACTAATGAAAAACTGTTTTTT.